The 23 T cell receptor beta chains listed next were all sequenced from one sample in a study of CD8 T cells in Susac syndrome. Reverse transcription of about 0.45 to 1 ug RNA was performed with random hexamers. Each CDR3 protein gets one entry after TCRdb re-called the immunoSEQ multiplex PCR reads with MiXCR. In the table there are approximately 25,000 distinct CDR3 sequences, 90% to 95% of which are singletons. The sample was CD8+ T cells from PBMCs. The source is a human donor with Susac syndrome.

J is TRBJ1-5 and V is TRBV19; no definite D call. The V gene's germline CDR1 is LNHDA and CDR2 SQIVND (reference sequence). The CDR3 runs 12 residues. Trimming took 5 bases from V and 2 from J, leaving 4 bases between them. This chain's CDR3 is CASSFRNQPQHF. DNA for the CDR3: TGTGCCAGTAGTTTCCGCAATCAGCCCCAGCATTTT.

The V call is TRBV28, the J call TRBJ1-5; no clear D. This CDR3 has 16 residues. Germline V gene lookup returns CDR1 MDHEN and CDR2 SYDVKM. V lost 1 base and J lost 1, with 11 bases in between. CDR3 region: CASSLFTFLSNQPQHF. The CDR3 DNA sequence: TGTGCCAGCAGTTTATTCACCTTCCTGAGCAATCAGCCCCAGCATTTT.

This clonotype was found once. The CDR3 loop is CASSFDVVTGFAGELFF. The CDR3 DNA follows: TGTGCCAGCAGTTTTGACGTAGTGACAGGGTTTGCCGGGGAGCTGTTTTTT. This chain uses TRBV12-3 or TRBV12-4 with TRBJ2-2; 7 bases are a match to TRBD1. With 3 bases clipped from V and 6 bases from J, the junction kept 13 bases outside the gene matches. The CDR3 consists of 17 residues.

The V gene is TRBV11-2, the J gene TRBJ2-2; D tentatively fits TRBD1 or TRBD2 (5 bases each). V was clipped by 5 bases and J by 3 bases, with 16 bases between them. The germline V gene has CDR1 SGHAT and CDR2 FQNNGV. CDR3 size: 16 residues. The DNA of the CDR3 is TGTGCCAGCAGCCGACCGAATATGGGGGACACCGGGGAGCTGTTTTTT. Protein product: CASSRPNMGDTGELFF.

This chain uses TRBV28 with TRBJ2-3, with D uncertain. V was cut by 4 bases and J by 2 bases, with 10 bases left in between. The CDR3 extends over 14 amino acids. The germline CDR1 and CDR2 sequences are MDHEN and SYDVKM. CDR3 amino acids: CASSSWGSTDTQYF. The DNA for the CDR3 is TGTGCCAGCAGTTCTTGGGGATCCACAGATACGCAGTATTTT.

The rearrangement joins TRBV19 to TRBJ1-4; tentatively, D is TRBD1 (5 bases). Germline values: CDR1 LNHDA, CDR2 SQIVND (reference sequence). Deletions cut 8 bases from V and 7 bases from J, with 17 bases between. This CDR3 region has 14 residues. The CDR3, as DNA: TGTGCCAGTTCCCGGGACGATTGGGGTGAAAAACTGTTTTTT. Protein product: CASSRDDWGEKLFF.

This clonotype occurred once. This chain connects TRBV28 to TRBJ2-5; no definite D call. Germline V lookup: CDR1 MDHEN, CDR2 SYDVKM. The CDR3 runs 17 residues. V shed 4 bases and J shed 5 bases, with 23 bases lying between them. The CDR3 DNA reads as TGTGCCAGCAGTTCCCATTTTGGTGGGGTAAATAAGGAGACCCAGTACTTC. It is translated as CASSSHFGGVNKETQYF.

CDR3 in amino acids: CASRKGGRRNTEAFF. The CDR3 DNA is TGTGCCAGCAGGAAAGGCGGCAGAAGAAACACTGAAGCTTTCTTT. This rearrangement joins TRBV28 to TRBJ1-1; D is undetermined. The ends were cut back, 6 bases at V and 2 bases at J, with 16 bases in the middle. Germline-derived CDR1 and CDR2 are MDHEN and SYDVKM. This CDR3 is 15 amino acids long.

V and J are TRBV21-1 and TRBJ1-1. TRBV21-1 is assigned pseudogene status. The CDR3 is made up of 16 amino acids. CDR3 nucleotide sequence: TGTGCCAGCAGCAAAGGAGGTAGGGCAGGGAATACTGAAGCTTTCTTT. The encoded protein is CASSKGGRAGNTEAFF.

The chain is built from TRBV7-9 and TRBJ2-5; D is possibly TRBD1 (5 bases). V lost 3 bases, J lost 2 bases, and 13 bases lay in between. This CDR3 has 15 amino acids. CDR1 is SEHNR and CDR2 is FQNEAQ in the germline V gene (reference sequence). The CDR3 spells CASSFAGIQQETQYF. The CDR3 nucleotides are TGTGCCAGCAGCTTCGCAGGGATACAGCAAGAGACCCAGTACTTC.

V gene TRBV6-5 combines with J gene TRBJ2-7; TRBD1 matches at 9 bases. The CDR3 covers 16 residues. V gave up 2 bases and J gave up 4 bases; unmatched junction bases: 9. Germline V lookup: CDR1 MNHEY, CDR2 SVGAGI. DNA of the CDR3: TGTGCCAGCAGTTACCCCCGGGACAGGGTTTCTTACGAGCAGTACTTC. Its protein is CASSYPRDRVSYEQYF.

The V and J genes are TRBV6-2 or TRBV6-3 and TRBJ2-1; D perhaps matches TRBD2 (7 bases). The CDR3 is made up of 17 amino acids. Per the germline V gene, CDR1 is MNHEY and CDR2 is SVGEGT. Trimming pared 0 bases from V and 0 bases from J, leaving 12 bases between. CDR3 DNA: TGTGCCAGCAGTTACTCGAGGGGGGGTGCCTCCTACAATGAGCAGTTCTTC. Its translation is CASSYSRGGASYNEQFF.

The V call is TRBV5-6, the J call TRBJ2-6; D ambiguous. The V end was cut by 2 bases, the J end by 1 base, with 13 bases between. The germline gives CDR1 SGHDT, CDR2 YYEEEE. The CDR3 length is 17 residues. The CDR3 is CASSFGGSGSGANVLTF. CDR3 in DNA: TGTGCCAGCAGCTTTGGTGGGTCAGGTTCTGGGGCCAACGTCCTGACTTTC.

The V call is TRBV6-5, the J call TRBJ1-5; D is perhaps TRBD1 (6 bases). The length of the CDR3 is 14 residues. CDR1 is MNHEY, CDR2 SVGAGI, per germline. With 5 bases removed from V and 5 bases from J, the gap between germline ends came to 13 bases. CDR3 DNA: TGTGCCAGCAGTCCGACAGGATCGTATCAGCCCCAGCATTTT. Translated, it gives CASSPTGSYQPQHF.

The genes are TRBV11-1 and TRBJ1-1; D not certain. Germline-derived CDR1 and CDR2 are SGHAT and FQDESV (reference sequence). The V gene lost 5 bases and the J gene lost 1 base, with 11 bases spanning the gap. The CDR3 contains 14 residues. DNA of the CDR3: TGTGCCAGCAGCCCCGAAACAGCGAACACTGAAGCTTTCTTT. It encodes CASSPETANTEAFF.

The chain uses TRBV19 and TRBJ2-7, with 8 bases fitting TRBD1. V lost 6 bases and J lost 1; bases outside the gene matches: 5. Germline V CDR1 and CDR2: LNHDA, SQIVND (reference sequence). The CDR3 has 14 residues. The CDR3 nucleotides are TGTGCCAGTAGCGTCGGGACAGGTTCCTACGAGCAGTACTTC. Protein sequence: CASSVGTGSYEQYF.

The chain carries TRBV27 and TRBJ1-6; unclear D gene. Germline V gene sequence: CDR1 MNHEY, CDR2 SMNVEV (reference sequence). Trimming left V 2 bases short and J 10 bases short, with 15 bases between. This CDR3 contains 15 residues. The CDR3 reads CASSLEDYIGSPLHF. For the CDR3, the DNA is TGTGCCAGCAGTTTAGAGGACTACATTGGATCACCCCTCCACTTT.

V gene TRBV11-2 combines with J gene TRBJ2-3; a weak D match, TRBD2 (7 bases). The CDR3 spans 16 residues. The germline gives CDR1 SGHAT, CDR2 FQNNGV. The germline V and J ends were trimmed by 4 bases and 4 bases, with 18 bases remaining between them. The DNA of the CDR3 is TGTGCCAGCAGCTCCCCGAGGGGGGGCCGCCCAGATACGCAGTATTTT. Protein product: CASSSPRGGRPDTQYF. Filled out from reference TRBV11-2 and TRBJ2-3, the complete variable domain reads EAGVAQSPRYKIIEKRQSVAFWCNPISGHATLYWYQQILGQGPKLLIQFQNNGVVDDSQLPKDRFSAERLKGVDSTLKIQPAKLEDSAVYLCASSSPRGGRPDTQYFGPGTRLTVL.

The chain employs TRBV19 and TRBJ2-2; 13 positions agree with TRBD2. The V segment lost 5 bases and the J segment 4 bases; nucleotides outside the gene matches: 10. Germline V gene sequence: CDR1 LNHDA, CDR2 SQIVND (reference sequence). The CDR3 covers 18 residues. CDR3 sequence: CASSPTGLAGVGTGELFF. The CDR3 coding sequence is TGTGCCAGTAGTCCCACCGGACTAGCGGGGGTGGGCACCGGGGAGCTGTTTTTT.

The V gene is TRBV7-9, the J gene TRBJ2-4, with unresolved D. This CDR3 comprises 14 residues. Trimming removed 1 base from V and 5 bases from J, with 9 bases in between. CDR1 is SEHNR and CDR2 is FQNEAQ in the germline V gene (reference sequence). The CDR3 sequence is CASSLVGSENIQYF. CDR3 sequence (DNA): TGTGCCAGCAGCTTAGTTGGCAGCGAAAACATTCAGTACTTC.

The chain has TRBV30 and TRBJ2-7; 9 nucleotides align to TRBD1. With 1 base clipped from V and 4 bases from J, the junction kept 2 bases outside the gene matches. Germline V lookup: CDR1 GTSNPN, CDR2 SVGIG (reference sequence). There are 13 residues in the CDR3. The CDR3 spells CAWSDGQGYEQYF. Here the CDR3 DNA reads TGTGCCTGGAGTGATGGACAGGGGTACGAGCAGTACTTC.

This chain connects TRBV28 to TRBJ1-2; no clear D. The CDR3 is made up of 11 amino acids. Trimming took 3 bases from V and 3 from J, leaving 2 bases between them. From germline, CDR1 is MDHEN and CDR2 SYDVKM. The chain's CDR3 is CASSLDYGYTF. The CDR3 DNA is TGTGCCAGCAGTTTGGACTATGGCTACACCTTC.

The chain couples TRBV19 to TRBJ2-6; D ambiguous. V was shortened by 1 base and J by 4 bases, with 8 bases between the two germline ends. CDR3 length: 15 amino acids. The germline V gene encodes CDR1 LNHDA and CDR2 SQIVND (reference sequence). CDR3 nucleotide sequence: TGTGCCAGTAGTATAGCCACTTTAGGGGCCAACGTCCTGACTTTC. Its translation: CASSIATLGANVLTF.